This T cell receptor (beta chain) is from a study of shared clonotypes between healthy human individuals. The CDR3 is 15 residues long. Trimming cost V 3 bases and J 6 bases, with 16 bases left between them. Looked up from germline, CDR1 is MNHEY and CDR2 is SMNVEV (reference sequence). The authors' processing: Because ImmunoSEQ provided only junction sequences with no quality scores, the filtering differed. Sequenced by immunoSEQ multiplex PCR; TCRdb stores in-frame clones only, minus some. The DNA gave D and trimming, while V, J and clone size come from that table. Counted here are about 1 million clones, 65% to 75% occurring once; the ten biggest clones make up nearly 1.5%.

The receptor comes from a man between 18 and 29 years old in good health. V and J are TRBV27 and TRBJ2-3; D is unclear. Sequencing was done on a sample of memory CD4+ T cells sorted from blood. Subset defined: CD45RA-negative fraction. The CDR3 region has the DNA TGTGCCAGCAGTTTGACCAACGGGCCCCTTGATACGCAGTATTTT. Translated, it gives CASSLTNGPLDTQYF.